The 19 T cell receptor beta chains below were found in one sample sequenced in a study of response to subunit inactivated influenza vaccine. MiXCR, run by TCRdb on the RT-PCR reads, gives a single entry per CDR3 protein. The table shows 300,000 to 350,000 distinct CDR3 sequences, with 21% occurring only once. Sequenced material: PBMCs from blood, taken about 20 months after vaccination. The receptors originated from a man between 45 and 75 years old who received an inactivated influenza vaccine.

This clonotype was found a few times. The V and J genes are TRBV12-3 or TRBV12-4 and TRBJ1-2; weak D call: TRBD1 (6 bases). The CDR3 extends over 14 amino acids. V was clipped by 5 bases and J by 0 bases, with 10 bases between them. CDR3 nucleotides: TGTGCCAGCAGTCGGACAGACGCTAACTATGGCTACACCTTC. Its protein product is CASSRTDANYGYTF.

This clonotype was observed a few times. The V call is TRBV29-1, the J call TRBJ2-7, with TRBD1 matching 10 bases. V lost 5 bases to trimming and J lost 4 bases; unmatched junction nucleotides: 8. Germline CDR1 reads SQVTM; CDR2 reads ANQGSEA. This CDR3 contains 14 residues. The CDR3 loop reads CSVSRDRGVYEQYF. The CDR3 DNA reads as TGCAGCGTTTCCAGGGACAGGGGAGTTTACGAGCAGTACTTC.

V usage is TRBV4-1 and J usage is TRBJ2-1, with TRBD2 matching 10 bases. The V segment lost 0 bases and the J segment 9 bases; nucleotides outside the gene matches: 11. This CDR3 is 17 amino acids long. From germline, CDR1 is MGHRA and CDR2 YSYEKL. CDR3 DNA: TGCGCCAGCAGCCAAGAAATCAGCGGGAGGGCCCTAGGTGAGCAGTTCTTC. Translation: CASSQEISGRALGEQFF.

This chain connects TRBV20-1 to TRBJ1-2, with 7 bases that match TRBD1. This CDR3 has 17 residues. The J segment lost 5 bases and the V segment lost 2 bases, leaving 17 bases of the junction unmatched. From germline, CDR1 is DFQATT and CDR2 SNEGSKA (reference sequence). The CDR3 reads CSARNWGTASGAYGYTF. The CDR3 DNA follows: TGCAGTGCTAGAAATTGGGGGACAGCGTCGGGTGCTTATGGCTACACCTTC.

V and J are TRBV6-1 and TRBJ1-2; perhaps TRBD1 as D (5 bases). The germline V gene encodes CDR1 MNHNS and CDR2 SASEGT. V lost 8 bases, J lost 8 bases, and 9 bases lay in between. CDR3 size: 10 residues. The CDR3 DNA reads as TGTGCCAGCCAGGGTGGCGGCTACACCTTC. Its translation: CASQGGGYTF.

The sample holds a few counts of this clonotype. The V call is TRBV4-2, the J call TRBJ2-5; perhaps TRBD2 as D (6 bases). V gave up 0 bases and J gave up 5 bases, with 13 bases separating them. Germline lookup yields CDR1 LGHNA and CDR2 YNFKEQ. The CDR3 is 15 residues long. The CDR3 bases are TGTGCCAGCAGCCAAGAGGCGCGGGGTAGGGAGACCCAGTACTTC. It codes for CASSQEARGRETQYF.

This clonotype was found a few times. The gene calls are TRBV6-1 and TRBJ1-5, with D possibly being TRBD1 (6 bases). This CDR3 is 14 amino acids long. V shed 8 bases and J shed 4 bases, with 15 bases lying between them. Germline-derived CDR1 and CDR2 are MNHNS and SASEGT. The CDR3 bases are TGTGCCAGCGGGGGGGGTCAGGGGAATCAGCCCCAGCATTTT. Protein sequence: CASGGGQGNQPQHF.

Turning to this clonotype: A single base separates this from a much larger clone, so it may be a read error. The chain recombines TRBV2 with TRBJ2-2; D remains ambiguous. The CDR3 runs to 13 residues. Germline CDR1 is SNHLY and CDR2 is FYNNEI. Written as DNA, the CDR3 is TGTACCAGCAGTGACGAGAACACCGGGGAGCTGTTTTTT. This gives the protein CTSSDENTGELFF.

The rearrangement joins TRBV2 to TRBJ2-5; 9 nucleotides match TRBD1. The CDR3 is 15 residues long. Germline lookup yields CDR1 SNHLY and CDR2 FYNNEI. V was pared by 3 bases and J by 5 bases, with 7 bases of the junction left unmatched. CDR3 protein: CASSEDRGGRETQYF. CDR3 DNA sequence: TGTGCCAGCAGTGAGGACAGGGGAGGACGGGAGACCCAGTACTTC.

This clonotype came up a few times. The chain employs TRBV5-5 and TRBJ2-1; D gene unclear. CDR1 and CDR2 (germline): SGHKS, YYEKEE (reference sequence). The V end lost 0 bases, the J end lost 2 bases, and 9 bases lay between the germline ends. The CDR3 totals 15 residues. The CDR3 bases are TGTGCCAGCAGCTTGGAAATAGGAACCTACAATGAGCAGTTCTTC. This gives the protein CASSLEIGTYNEQFF.

This chain uses TRBV18 with TRBJ2-3, with D perhaps matching TRBD2 (6 bases). CDR3 length: 13 amino acids. With 0 bases removed from V and 6 bases from J, the gap between germline ends came to 7 bases. CDR1 and CDR2 from the germline V gene are KGHSH and LQKENI. The CDR3 is CASSPPGGDTQYF. The CDR3, as DNA: TGTGCCAGCTCACCACCTGGGGGGGATACGCAGTATTTT.

J is TRBJ2-7 and V is TRBV28; 9 bases agree with TRBD1. This CDR3 has 13 residues. Trimming took 7 bases from V and 4 from J; bases not matched to a gene: 5. Germline lookup yields CDR1 MDHEN and CDR2 SYDVKM. The CDR3 is CASNGQGRYEQYF. The CDR3 DNA is TGTGCCAGCAACGGACAGGGGAGGTACGAGCAGTACTTC.

The genes are TRBV5-4 and TRBJ2-3; tentatively, D is TRBD1 (6 bases). CDR1 and CDR2 (germline): SGHNT, YYREEE (reference sequence). V lost 0 bases to trimming and J lost 3 bases, with 14 bases between them. The CDR3 is 16 amino acids. For the CDR3, the DNA is TGTGCCAGCAGCTTGGATACAGGGCCAGGTACAGATACGCAGTATTTT. As protein: CASSLDTGPGTDTQYF.

The chain combines TRBV7-8 with TRBJ1-5; unclear D gene. Trimming left V 0 bases short and J 6 bases short, with 6 bases between. Per the germline V gene, CDR1 is SGHVS and CDR2 is FQNEAQ. This CDR3 region has 13 residues. CDR3 sequence (DNA): TGTGCCAGCAGCTTAGCATCGCGTCAGCCCCAGCATTTT. It encodes CASSLASRQPQHF.

This rearrangement joins TRBV4-1 to TRBJ1-2; 8 bases are a match to TRBD1. The CDR3 has 17 residues. CDR1 is MGHRA, CDR2 YSYEKL, per germline. V trimming: 0 bases; J trimming: 0 bases; junction bases outside the gene matches: 6. CDR3 sequence: CASSQDVQDRANYGYTF. The CDR3, as DNA: TGCGCCAGCAGCCAAGATGTACAGGACAGGGCTAACTATGGCTACACCTTC.

V gene TRBV7-2 combines with J gene TRBJ1-2, with D hard to call. This CDR3 contains 13 residues. CDR1 is SGHTA and CDR2 is FQGNSA in the germline V gene. V lost 1 base and J 6 bases, leaving 9 bases between the germline ends. The CDR3 reads CASSLGSVNGYTF. CDR3 sequence (DNA): TGTGCCAGCAGCTTAGGGTCAGTGAATGGCTACACCTTC.

This clonotype was counted between two and nine times. This chain connects TRBV4-3 to TRBJ2-1; D uncertain. In germline, CDR1 is LGHNA, CDR2 YSLEER. CDR3 length: 14 amino acids. V was trimmed by 1 base and J by 5 bases, leaving 9 bases between them. The CDR3 here is CASSQGGYHNEQFF. CDR3 coding DNA: TGCGCCAGCAGCCAAGGCGGCTACCACAATGAGCAGTTCTTC.

The V and J genes are TRBV12-3 or TRBV12-4 and TRBJ2-1; TRBD1 is a possible D gene (5 bases). The CDR3 is 15 amino acids. The V and J ends lost 5 bases and 9 bases respectively, with 20 bases between them. The chain's CDR3 is CASSLQRGSRGEQFF. The CDR3 DNA is TGTGCCAGCAGTCTTCAAAGGGGATCTAGGGGTGAGCAGTTCTTC.

The gene calls are TRBV20-1 and TRBJ2-5; tentatively, D is TRBD1 or TRBD2 (5 bases each). Trimming cost V 1 base and J 1 base, with 13 bases left between them. Germline V gene sequence: CDR1 DFQATT, CDR2 SNEGSKA (reference sequence). CDR3 length equals 15 residues. CDR3 DNA: TGCAGTGCTAGAGGCCTCGGGACCGGCCAAGAGACCCAGTACTTC. It specifies CSARGLGTGQETQYF.